This T cell receptor beta chain was recovered during a study of T cell clonotyping in hematopoietic cell transplantation. A few counts support this clone. The antigen is not known. Germline V CDR1 and CDR2: GTSNPN, SVGIG (reference sequence). V lost 0 bases to trimming and J lost 5 bases, with 8 bases between them. The CDR3 has 13 residues. Clones were sequenced by immunoSEQ multiplex PCR, and TCRdb holds only the in-frame ones, with some missing. The table includes some 820 clones, 65% to 80% detected once. General study findings and limits: Few recipient clonotypes overlapped donors; over 95% were de novo at given depth.

V is TRBV30 and J is TRBJ2-1; D ambiguous. This sample comprised PBMCs, obtained 30 days after allogeneic stem cell transplant. The receptor was derived from a female patient in her 30s who had an allogeneic stem cell transplant, so the T cells may come from the graft donor. Some clones in this sample may be carry-over from other donors' samples. In nucleotides, the CDR3 is TGTGCCTGGAGTGTCGGCTCTAACAATGAGCAGTTCTTC. It is translated as CAWSVGSNNEQFF.